The 8 T cell receptor beta chains below were found in one sample sequenced in a study of cytomegalovirus exposure and HLA in healthy donors. With 60 Vbeta and 13 Jbeta primers, the PCR was carried out. Produced via immunoSEQ multiplex PCR; TCRdb's table is partial and in-frame only. The data hold 130,000 or so clones, with approximately 8.7% observed a single time. Sequenced input: PBMCs. These receptors were taken from a man aged 40-49 years in good health and CMV-seronegative.

This clone was counted between two and nine times. The CDR3 region is CASSLISSGTEAFF. The CDR3 bases are TGTGCCAGCAGCTTGATTTCGTCGGGAACTGAAGCTTTCTTT. This sequence joins TRBV7-9 and TRBJ1-1; no definite D call. This CDR3 has 14 residues. The V and J ends lost 3 bases and 5 bases respectively, with 13 bases between them. The V gene's germline CDR1 is SEHNR and CDR2 FQNEAQ (reference sequence).

The V call is TRBV4-1, the J call TRBJ2-7, with 14 bases lining up with TRBD2. Germline-derived CDR1 and CDR2 are MGHRA and YSYEKL. This CDR3 region has 18 residues. The V gene end was trimmed by 3 bases and the J gene end by 1 base; junction bases not matched to a gene: 8. As DNA, the CDR3 is TGCGCCAGCAGCCACCCCGGACTAGCGGGGGGCGGGTCCTACGAGCAGTACTTC. Its protein product is CASSHPGLAGGGSYEQYF.

In its sample, this clone was seen a few times. The chain employs TRBV7-9 and TRBJ1-1; TRBD1 aligns across 9 bases. The trim removed 0 bases at V and 6 bases at J, leaving 5 bases unmatched. Germline-derived CDR1 and CDR2 are SEHNR and FQNEAQ (reference sequence). The CDR3 spans 15 residues. In nucleotides, the CDR3 is TGTGCCAGCAGCTTAGCACAGGGGGCGCGGGCTGAAGCTTTCTTT. It translates to CASSLAQGARAEAFF.

The rearrangement links TRBV19 to TRBJ2-7; 8 bases are a match to TRBD1. Germline lookup yields CDR1 LNHDA and CDR2 SQIVND (reference sequence). With 5 bases clipped from V and 3 bases from J, the junction kept 12 bases outside the gene matches. The CDR3 contains 16 residues. The CDR3 bases are TGTGCCAGTAGTCCGCCTCGGACAGGGAGAATCTACGAGCAGTACTTC. Translated, it gives CASSPPRTGRIYEQYF.

This clone was counted between two and nine times. This chain links TRBV2 with TRBJ1-5; 8 nucleotides agree with TRBD1. V dropped 6 bases and J dropped 3; count of bases not matched to a gene: 10. The CDR3 has 16 amino acids. From germline, CDR1 is SNHLY and CDR2 FYNNEI. The CDR3 DNA sequence: TGTGCCAGCAGACCCGGACAGGGCTTTCCCAATCAGCCCCAGCATTTT. Amino acid sequence: CASRPGQGFPNQPQHF. Supplemented by reference TRBV2 and TRBJ1-5, the full variable domain reads EPEVTQTPSHQVTQMGQEVILRCVPISNHLYFYWYRQILGQKVEFLVSFYNNEISEKSEIFDDQFSVERPDGSNFTLKIRSTKLEDSAMYFCASRPGQGFPNQPQHFGDGTRLSIL.

The gene calls are TRBV21-1 and TRBJ1-1; TRBD1, the D gene given by the table, was not confirmed from the DNA. TRBV21-1 is labeled a pseudogene. This CDR3 is built from 18 residues. The chain's CDR3 is CASSNPLGQPNMNTEAFF. The CDR3 DNA follows: TGTGCCAGCAGCAACCCCCTTGGGCAGCCTAATATGAACACTGAAGCTTTCTTT.

This clone was seen more than once but under ten times. This chain links TRBV7-8 with TRBJ1-5; 7 bases fit TRBD1. J lost 2 bases, V lost 0 bases, and 10 bases had no gene match. CDR3 length equals 18 residues. Germline CDR1 and CDR2: SGHVS and FQNEAQ. The CDR3 nucleotides are TGTGCCAGCAGCTTAGCCGGGACAGTTAATGATCGCAATCAGCCCCAGCATTTT. Its protein product is CASSLAGTVNDRNQPQHF.

This clone appeared a few times. This chain links TRBV11-2 with TRBJ1-1; no definite D call. This CDR3 spans 11 amino acids. Germline V gives CDR1 SGHAT, CDR2 FQNNGV. The germline V and J ends were trimmed by 4 bases and 7 bases, with 7 bases remaining between them. CDR3 bases: TGTGCCAGCAGCTACGAGGGTGAAGCTTTCTTT. Translation: CASSYEGEAFF. The whole variable domain, filled in from reference TRBV11-2 and TRBJ1-1, reads EAGVAQSPRYKIIEKRQSVAFWCNPISGHATLYWYQQILGQGPKLLIQFQNNGVVDDSQLPKDRFSAERLKGVDSTLKIQPAKLEDSAVYLCASSYEGEAFFGQGTRLTVV.